This T cell receptor (beta chain) is from a study of shared clonotypes between healthy human individuals. On the study more broadly: A couple of women and three men aged 18 to 49 made up the donors. Per donor, CD8 memory used one plate, CD8 naive used two, CD4 memory used three and CD4 naive used three.

Genomic DNA belonging to each subset was distributed in equal measure over several immunoSEQ plates. TCRdb keeps only in-frame clones here, not all; method: immunoSEQ multiplex PCR. Of about 1.5 million clones in the sample, approximately 98% are singletons; the top ten hold about 0.45%. Comment on this clone: Its antigen is still unknown.

Study observations and caveats: Clonotypes that were shared across a handful of donors made up roughly 5% of naive CD4 clonotypes.

The CDR3 loop spans 14 amino acids. V was trimmed by 5 bases and J by 3 bases, leaving 13 bases between them. Germline CDR1 and CDR2: SGHAT and FQNNGV. V gene TRBV11-2 combines with J gene TRBJ2-5, with no clear D. The specimen was naive CD4+ T cells sorted from blood. Subset noted: CD45RA+ positively selected. The sequence was collected from a man aged 30 to 39 in good health. The CDR3 loop is CASSRLDEEETQYF. The CDR3 nucleotides are TGTGCCAGCAGCCGACTGGATGAAGAAGAGACCCAGTACTTC.